This T cell receptor beta chain was obtained from a study of T cell changes during pregnancy in multiple sclerosis. V lost 6 bases to trimming and J lost 3 bases; unmatched junction nucleotides: 8. The germline gives CDR1 SNHLY, CDR2 FYNNEI. This CDR3 is 15 amino acids long. Sequenced by immunoSEQ multiplex PCR; TCRdb stores in-frame clones only, minus some. The sample carries approximately 90,000 clones, 90% to 95% recorded once. The TCR comes from a female donor with multiple sclerosis, enrolled in a pregnancy study. The input for sequencing was peripheral blood, taken in the third trimester of pregnancy. The chain combines TRBV2 with TRBJ2-1; 7 nucleotides align to TRBD2. This CDR3 is CASRRNSGRYNEQFF. For the CDR3, the DNA is TGTGCCAGCAGGAGAAATAGCGGGCGCTACAATGAGCAGTTCTTC.